The 28 T cell receptor beta chains below come from one sample, sequenced in a study of blood T cell repertoires in COVID-19. The method was immunoSEQ multiplex PCR; TCRdb's version includes in-frame clones alone and lacks a portion of them. In the table there are tens of thousands of clones, about nine tenths of which are singletons. Source material: peripheral blood. These receptors were collected from a man aged 60-69 years with COVID-19, enrolled during active disease.

The CDR3 loop reads CASSRTSAWFF. The CDR3 region has the DNA TGTGCCAGCAGCCGGACTAGCGCCTGGTTCTTC. The rearrangement links TRBV7-9 to TRBJ2-1; 9 bases line up with TRBD2. The CDR3 runs 11 residues. J lost 15 bases, V lost 5 bases, and 5 bases had no gene match. Looked up from germline, CDR1 is SEHNR and CDR2 is FQNEAQ (reference sequence).

This clone showed up just once. V usage is TRBV14 and J usage is TRBJ2-7; D is unresolved. Trimming removed 2 bases from V and 2 bases from J, with 16 bases in between. The CDR3 is 16 amino acids. Germline V gives CDR1 SGHDN, CDR2 FVKESK. The CDR3 nucleotides read TGTGCCAGCAGCCAATTGGGCAGTGAAGAGACCTACGAGCAGTACTTC. It yields the protein CASSQLGSEETYEQYF.

This clone was counted only a few times. V is TRBV28 and J is TRBJ1-6, with D maybe TRBD1 (6 bases). Germline V gene data show CDR1 as MDHEN and CDR2 as SYDVKM. This CDR3 has 15 residues. With 3 bases removed from V and 9 bases from J, the gap between germline ends came to 15 bases. CDR3: CASSLNGGRGSPLHF. The CDR3 coding sequence is TGTGCCAGCAGTTTGAACGGAGGCAGGGGTTCACCCCTCCACTTT.

The V call is TRBV5-5, the J call TRBJ1-2; D gene uncertain. Germline-derived CDR1 and CDR2 are SGHKS and YYEKEE (reference sequence). The CDR3 spans 14 residues. V lost 4 bases and J 0 bases, leaving 10 bases between the germline ends. CDR3: CASSMTGANYGYTF. For the CDR3, the DNA is TGTGCCAGCAGCATGACCGGGGCTAACTATGGCTACACCTTC.

The chain couples TRBV5-4 to TRBJ2-7; 10 positions match TRBD2. Germline assignment: CDR1 SGHNT and CDR2 YYREEE (reference sequence). The CDR3 runs 16 residues. The V gene end was trimmed by 1 base and the J gene end by 2 bases; junction bases not matched to a gene: 6. The CDR3 nucleotides are TGTGCCAGCAGCTTGAAGCGGACTAGCGGAACCTACGAGCAGTACTTC. This gives the protein CASSLKRTSGTYEQYF.

This clone showed up just a few times. The chain recombines TRBV5-1 with TRBJ2-7; 14 bases are shared with TRBD2. Per the germline V gene, CDR1 is SGHRS and CDR2 is YFSETQ. The CDR3 is 17 amino acids. Germline trimming cut 2 bases from V and 3 bases from J; bases unmatched to any gene: 7. CDR3 region: CASSFGTSGSVSYEQYF. CDR3 DNA: TGCGCCAGCAGCTTCGGGACTAGCGGGAGTGTCAGCTACGAGCAGTACTTC.

The rearrangement uses TRBV5-1 and TRBJ2-2; perhaps TRBD2 as D (5 bases). The ends were cut back, 0 bases at V and 8 bases at J, with 11 bases in the middle. The CDR3 has 14 residues. CDR1 and CDR2 (germline): SGHRS, YFSETQ. DNA for the CDR3: TGCGCCAGCAGCTTGGAGTCTACTAGGGGGGAGCTGTTTTTT. Translation: CASSLESTRGELFF.

V usage is TRBV19 and J usage is TRBJ1-6; D unresolved. The CDR3 has 13 amino acids. V gave up 4 bases and J gave up 9 bases, with 10 bases separating them. Germline V gene data show CDR1 as LNHDA and CDR2 as SQIVND (reference sequence). The CDR3 here is CASSKSEPSPLHF. CDR3 coding DNA: TGTGCCAGTAGTAAGTCAGAACCTTCACCCCTCCACTTT. Supplemented by reference TRBV19 and TRBJ1-6, the full variable domain reads DGGITQSPKYLFRKEGQNVTLSCEQNLNHDAMYWYRQDPGQGLRLIYYSQIVNDFQKGDIAEGYSVSREKKESFPLTVTSAQKNPTAFYLCASSKSEPSPLHFGNGTRLTVT.

CDR3 bases: TGTGCCAGCAGCGTAGTTCCCCGGGAGGGAGAGACCCAGTACTTC. Residues: CASSVVPREGETQYF. The chain has TRBV9 and TRBJ2-5, with 8 positions matching TRBD2. Losses at the gene ends were 0 bases for V and 4 bases for J; bases not matched to a gene: 5. The germline gives CDR1 SGDLS, CDR2 YYNGEE. This CDR3 has 15 residues.

V usage is TRBV10-3 and J usage is TRBJ1-5; the D gene is possibly TRBD1 (5 bases). The V end was cut by 0 bases, the J end by 1 base, with 10 bases between. The CDR3 loop spans 16 amino acids. The germline V gene encodes CDR1 ENHRY and CDR2 SYGVKD. The CDR3 region has the DNA TGTGCCATCAGTGAGTCCCAGGGTGGGAGCAATCAGCCCCAGCATTTT. This encodes CAISESQGGSNQPQHF.

The chain joins TRBV5-6 to TRBJ1-1; 8 positions agree with TRBD1. CDR3 length equals 12 residues. Germline V gene lookup returns CDR1 SGHDT and CDR2 YYEEEE. The V segment lost 2 bases and the J segment 8 bases; nucleotides outside the gene matches: 2. The CDR3 DNA reads as TGTGCCAGCAGCTTCGGACAGGGAGAAGCTTTCTTT. Its translation is CASSFGQGEAFF.

CDR3 DNA: TGCGCCAGCAGCCAAGATCTCGTAGGGGGTTACGAGCAGTACTTC. Encoded protein: CASSQDLVGGYEQYF. The genes are TRBV4-3 and TRBJ2-7; a weak D match, TRBD1 (6 bases). The CDR3 runs 15 residues. Germline lookup yields CDR1 LGHNA and CDR2 YSLEER. The V end was cut by 0 bases, the J end by 4 bases, with 13 bases between.

The count of this clone is one. This chain joins TRBV15 and TRBJ2-6; no clear D. Germline lookup yields CDR1 LNHNV and CDR2 YYDKDF (reference sequence). V gave up 0 bases and J gave up 0 bases, with 12 bases separating them. The CDR3 is 18 residues long. CDR3 bases: TGTGCCACCAGCAGAGAGCAGGCTGTCTACTCTGGGGCCAACGTCCTGACTTTC. Amino acid sequence: CATSREQAVYSGANVLTF.

This chain links TRBV6-1 with TRBJ1-5; TRBD1 matches at 10 bases. The CDR3 runs to 15 residues. Germline V gene sequence: CDR1 MNHNS, CDR2 SASEGT. J gave up 7 bases and V 1 base, and 4 bases lay outside the gene matches. CDR3 nucleotide sequence: TGTGCCAGCAGTGAAGGGGACAGGGGTTGGCAGCCCCAGCATTTT. Amino acids: CASSEGDRGWQPQHF.

This sequence joins TRBV30 and TRBJ1-1, with a weak D call TRBD1 (5 bases). The V and J ends lost 3 bases and 1 base respectively, with 6 bases between them. The germline V gene encodes CDR1 GTSNPN and CDR2 SVGIG (reference sequence). There are 12 residues in the CDR3. The CDR3 nucleotides are TGTGCCTGGAGCAGGGAGAACACTGAAGCTTTCTTT. Translating it yields CAWSRENTEAFF.

This chain connects TRBV27 to TRBJ1-1; 7 nucleotides align to TRBD1. From germline, CDR1 is MNHEY and CDR2 SMNVEV (reference sequence). Trimming took 7 bases from V and 3 from J; bases not matched to a gene: 8. The length of the CDR3 is 14 residues. CDR3 bases: TGTGCCAGCATTCCCGACAGGGTGCACACTGAAGCTTTCTTT. Translating it yields CASIPDRVHTEAFF.

This clone was detected only once. The chain recombines TRBV5-6 with TRBJ1-5, with D unresolved. V was clipped by 1 base and J by 0 bases, with 5 bases between them. This CDR3 comprises 14 residues. Germline V gives CDR1 SGHDT, CDR2 YYEEEE. The CDR3 loop is CASSLYFSNQPQHF. CDR3 DNA sequence: TGTGCCAGCAGCTTGTACTTTAGCAATCAGCCCCAGCATTTT.

The rearrangement uses TRBV6-2 or TRBV6-3 and TRBJ1-1; maybe TRBD1 (5 bases). This CDR3 has 13 residues. V lost 2 bases to trimming and J lost 8 bases, with 12 bases between them. Germline V CDR1 and CDR2: MNHEY, SVGEGT. CDR3 region: CASSYPPTEEAFF. The CDR3, as DNA: TGTGCCAGCAGTTACCCTCCGACAGAGGAAGCTTTCTTT.

The chain employs TRBV5-1 and TRBJ1-6; TRBD1 might be the D (6 bases). Germline assignment: CDR1 SGHRS and CDR2 YFSETQ. Trimming pared 0 bases from V and 5 bases from J, leaving 9 bases between. This CDR3 region has 15 residues. CDR3 protein: CASSLAGQDNSPLHF. In nucleotides, the CDR3 is TGCGCCAGCAGCTTGGCGGGACAAGATAATTCACCCCTCCACTTT.

This chain uses TRBV12-5 with TRBJ2-2; possible D gene TRBD2, 5 bases. V lost 7 bases and J lost 4, with 13 bases in between. Germline CDR1 is LGHNT and CDR2 is FRNRAP. This CDR3 has 14 residues. The CDR3 DNA sequence: TGTGCTAGTGAAACGTGGAGGTTCACCGGGGAGCTGTTTTTT. Amino acid sequence: CASETWRFTGELFF.

The rearrangement links TRBV12-5 to TRBJ1-5; 9 bases line up with TRBD1. V shed 2 bases and J 3 bases; nucleotides not matched to a gene: 11. CDR3 size: 18 residues. Looked up from germline, CDR1 is LGHNT and CDR2 is FRNRAP. The CDR3: CASGLFAPGTGPNQPQHF. The CDR3 DNA reads as TGTGCTAGTGGTTTGTTTGCGCCCGGGACAGGGCCCAATCAGCCCCAGCATTTT.

This sequence joins TRBV6-6 and TRBJ2-1, with TRBD2 matching 11 bases. The junction had 4 bases not matched to a gene; V was cut back by 6 bases and J by 0 bases. The CDR3 covers 16 residues. Germline-derived CDR1 and CDR2 are MNHNY and SVGAGI (reference sequence). The CDR3 here is CASSPSGRSSYNEQFF. The CDR3 DNA reads as TGTGCCAGCAGCCCTAGCGGGAGGAGCTCCTACAATGAGCAGTTCTTC.

J is TRBJ2-7 and V is TRBV7-6; the D is unclear. CDR3 length: 14 residues. CDR1 and CDR2 (germline): SGHVS, FNYEAQ. V shed 4 bases and J shed 0 bases, with 10 bases lying between them. The CDR3 spells CASSSVPYSYEQYF. The CDR3 DNA follows: TGTGCCAGCAGCTCCGTTCCGTACTCCTACGAGCAGTACTTC.

This clone was counted once. The chain is built from TRBV3-1 (or the pseudogene TRBV3-2) and TRBJ2-1; a possible D gene is TRBD2 (5 bases). The germline gives CDR1 LGHDT, CDR2 YNNKEL (reference sequence). This CDR3 contains 16 residues. Trimming pared 4 bases from V and 6 bases from J, leaving 19 bases between. The CDR3 reads CASSPPGLAPGNEQFF. In DNA form, the CDR3 reads TGTGCCAGCAGCCCCCCCGGGTTAGCGCCCGGCAATGAGCAGTTCTTC.

This clone was picked up one time. The V and J genes are TRBV13 and TRBJ2-2, with D perhaps TRBD1 (6 bases). The CDR3 loop spans 15 amino acids. With 5 bases removed from V and 3 bases from J, the gap between germline ends came to 13 bases. CDR1 and CDR2 (germline): PRHDT, FYEKMQ (reference sequence). The CDR3, as DNA: TGTGCCAGCAGCATCGGGACAACTCACACCGGGGAGCTGTTTTTT. Protein sequence: CASSIGTTHTGELFF.

The chain links TRBV11-2 to TRBJ2-7; 7 bases are a match to TRBD1. This CDR3 spans 15 amino acids. Germline CDR1 SGHAT, CDR2 FQNNGV. With 0 bases clipped from V and 0 bases from J, the junction kept 2 bases outside the gene matches. CDR3 DNA: TGTGCCAGCAGCTTAGATTGGGACAGCTCCTACGAGCAGTACTTC. It codes for CASSLDWDSSYEQYF.

The chain recombines TRBV30 with TRBJ1-1, with 7 bases that match TRBD1. This CDR3 is built from 15 residues. V was pared by 2 bases and J by 4 bases, with 10 bases of the junction left unmatched. In germline, CDR1 is GTSNPN, CDR2 SVGIG (reference sequence). This chain's CDR3 is CAWSLPTGPPTEAFF. The CDR3, as DNA: TGTGCCTGGAGTCTACCGACAGGGCCCCCCACTGAAGCTTTCTTT.

In DNA, the CDR3 is TGTGCCAGCAGCGTAGACTTGGATACGCAGTATTTT. Translating gives CASSVDLDTQYF. This chain connects TRBV9 to TRBJ2-3; no definite D call. This CDR3 is built from 12 residues. Per germline, CDR1 SGDLS and CDR2 YYNGEE. V lost 0 bases, J lost 6 bases, and 5 bases lay in between.